This T cell receptor (beta chain) is from a study of T cell responses to AZD1222 COVID-19 vaccine. On this clone: Its matching antigen is unknown.

Data came from immunoSEQ multiplex PCR; TCRdb stores just in-frame clones and leaves some out. The profile shows fewer than 150,000 clones, roughly 89% of them singletons. The study, taken as a whole, reports: At baseline, just a handful of AZD1222 recipients tested seropositive. Only after the peak T cell response were repertoires sampled. Clonal diversity was possibly underestimated, and white British individuals and females predominated among donors.

The sequence was collected from an adult in good health. Sequencing used peripheral blood, obtained on day 0 of AZD1222 vaccination.

CDR3 in DNA: TGTGCCAGCACCCTGGACAGGGGAGCTAATGAAAAACTGTTTTTT. It codes for CASTLDRGANEKLFF. The rearrangement joins TRBV6-5 to TRBJ1-4; TRBD1 agrees at 9 bases. The CDR3 extends over 15 amino acids. V was pared by 7 bases and J by 3 bases, with 6 bases of the junction left unmatched. Germline loops: CDR1 MNHEY, CDR2 SVGAGI.